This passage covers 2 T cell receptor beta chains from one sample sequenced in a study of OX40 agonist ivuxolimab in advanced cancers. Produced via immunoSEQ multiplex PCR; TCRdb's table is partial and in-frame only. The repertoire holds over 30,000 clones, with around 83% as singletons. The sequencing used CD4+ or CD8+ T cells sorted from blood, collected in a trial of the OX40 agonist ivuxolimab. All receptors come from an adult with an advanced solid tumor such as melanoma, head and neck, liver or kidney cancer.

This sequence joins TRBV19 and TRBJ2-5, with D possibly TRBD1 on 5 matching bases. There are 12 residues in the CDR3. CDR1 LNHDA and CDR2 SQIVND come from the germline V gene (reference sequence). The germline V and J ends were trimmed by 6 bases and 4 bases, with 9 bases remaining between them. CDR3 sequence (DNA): TGTGCCAGTAGCAGGGTGGGAGAGACCCAGTACTTC. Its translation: CASSRVGETQYF.

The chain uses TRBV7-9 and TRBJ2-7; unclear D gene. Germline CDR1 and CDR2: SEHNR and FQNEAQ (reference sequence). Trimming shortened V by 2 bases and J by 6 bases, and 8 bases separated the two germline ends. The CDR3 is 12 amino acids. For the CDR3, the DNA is TGTGCCAGCAGCTTACAAGGTTTCGAGCAGTACTTC. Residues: CASSLQGFEQYF. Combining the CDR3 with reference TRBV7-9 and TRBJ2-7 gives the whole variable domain DTGVSQNPRHKITKRGQNVTFRCDPISEHNRLYWYRQTLGQGPEFLTYFQNEAQLEKSRLLSDRFSAERPKGSFSTLEIQRTEQGDSAMYLCASSLQGFEQYFGPGTRLTVT.